These T cell receptor beta chains were read from a single sample in a study of cytomegalovirus exposure and HLA in healthy donors. Profiled with immunoSEQ multiplex PCR; TCRdb holds only in-frame clones, not every one. The top ten hold 2% to 2.5% of the sample, which has some 150,000 clones, more than 70% seen once. Sequenced: PBMCs. The receptors originated from a man in his fifties or sixties in good health and CMV-seronegative. Each CDR3 is given with its conserved first and last residue. The D gene is left open where the match is weak. Some rows mark clone size as missing; the rest say once, few, many or name a class of expanded clone.

abundance	d_gene	v_gene	j_gene	CDR3aa	CDR3nt
once	.	TRBV5-1	TRBJ2-5	CASSLSGSETQYF	TGCGCCAGCAGCTTGTCGGGTTCAGAGACCCAGTACTTC
.	.	TRBV19	TRBJ2-5	CASSDSGVETQYF	TGTGCCAGTAGCGACTCCGGGGTAGAGACCCAGTACTTC
.	.	TRBV5-1	TRBJ2-7	CASSFFVGQYEQYF	TGCGCCAGCAGCTTTTTCGTGGGGCAGTACGAGCAGTACTTC
.	TRBD2	TRBV11-1	TRBJ2-5	CASSFSGGGGETQYF	TGTGCCAGCAGCTTTAGCGGGGGGGGAGGGGAGACCCAGTACTTC
.	TRBD2	TRBV30	TRBJ2-6	CAWSIPGGAFSGANVLTF	TGTGCCTGGAGTATACCGGGAGGGGCTTTTTCTGGGGCCAACGTCCTGACTTTC
.	TRBD1	TRBV29-1	TRBJ2-7	CSVEEQGEYEQYF	TGCAGCGTTGAAGAACAGGGGGAGTACGAGCAGTACTTC
.	.	TRBV7-9	TRBJ2-3	CASSYDLQSTDTQYF	TGTGCCAGCAGCTACGACCTACAGAGCACAGATACGCAGTATTTT
.	.	TRBV5-4	TRBJ2-1	CASGTSNEQFF	TGTGCCAGCGGGACATCCAATGAGCAGTTCTTC
few	TRBD1	TRBV5-1	TRBJ1-6	CASSLEQGGKLAPLHF	TGCGCCAGCAGCTTGGAGCAGGGGGGCAAATTGGCACCCCTCCACTTT
.	TRBD2	TRBV28	TRBJ2-1	CASAPLGLAGSSYNEQFF	TGTGCCAGCGCCCCCTTGGGGCTAGCGGGGAGCTCCTACAATGAGCAGTTCTTC
.	TRBD2	TRBV30	TRBJ2-7	CAWSLGLAGSYEQYF	TGTGCCTGGAGTCTCGGGCTAGCGGGATCTTACGAGCAGTACTTC
.	TRBD1	TRBV6-1	TRBJ1-2	CASSEAGAGGVYGYTF	TGTGCCAGCAGTGAAGCGGGAGCAGGGGGTGTCTATGGCTACACCTTC
few	.	TRBV9	TRBJ2-7	CASSGSGYEQYF	TGTGCCAGCAGCGGTAGCGGCTACGAGCAGTACTTC
.	TRBD1	TRBV7-7	TRBJ2-5	CASSLVRGTAQETQYF	TGTGCTAGCAGCTTAGTCAGGGGGACAGCTCAAGAGACCCAGTACTTC
.	TRBD1	TRBV19	TRBJ1-1	CASSPDRALHTEAFF	TGTGCCAGTAGTCCGGACAGGGCATTACACACTGAAGCTTTCTTT
few	TRBD2	TRBV9	TRBJ2-1	CASSVALAGGENEQFF	TGTGCCAGCAGCGTAGCACTAGCGGGAGGTGAGAATGAGCAGTTCTTC
.	.	TRBV29-1	TRBJ2-2	CSVPNSGSANTGELFF	TGCAGCGTCCCTAACTCTGGAAGCGCGAACACCGGGGAGCTGTTTTTT
.	TRBD2	TRBV13	TRBJ2-7	CASSLVLAGGEQYF	TGTGCCAGCAGCTTAGTTCTAGCGGGAGGCGAGCAGTACTTC
.	.	TRBV7-9	TRBJ1-5	CASSPSGNQPQHF	TGTGCCAGCAGCCCCTCGGGGAATCAGCCCCAGCATTTT
once	.	TRBV30	TRBJ2-4	CAWSRENIQYF	TGTGCCTGGAGTCGGGAAAACATTCAGTACTTC
.	.	TRBV2	TRBJ1-5	CASSEFGQSAQPQHF	TGTGCCAGCAGTGAATTCGGACAGTCTGCTCAGCCCCAGCATTTT
few	.	TRBV6-6	TRBJ2-7	CASSYGFRQSLDEQYF	TGTGCCAGCAGTTACGGATTTAGACAGTCCCTCGACGAGCAGTACTTC
.	TRBD1	TRBV2	TRBJ2-3	CASNRGIGDTQYF	TGTGCCAGCAACAGGGGAATCGGAGATACGCAGTATTTT
.	.	TRBV30	TRBJ1-5	CAWSQSFSGSNQPQHF	TGTGCCTGGAGTCAAAGCTTCTCGGGGAGCAATCAGCCCCAGCATTTT
.	.	TRBV19	TRBJ2-2	CASTSGLATGELFF	.
.	.	TRBV28	TRBJ2-4	CASNMAVAKNIQYF	TGTGCCAGCAATATGGCGGTAGCCAAAAACATTCAGTACTTC
.	.	TRBV7-9	TRBJ1-2	CASSLGEGPDYGYTF	TGTGCCAGCAGCTTAGGGGAGGGGCCAGACTATGGCTACACCTTC
.	TRBD1	TRBV6-4	TRBJ2-1	CASSDDRVRNEQFF	TGTGCCAGCAGTGACGACAGGGTGCGCAATGAGCAGTTCTTC
.	TRBD2	TRBV5-1	TRBJ2-5	CASSAGDPLETQYF	TGCGCCAGCAGCGCGGGGGATCCCCTAGAGACCCAGTACTTC
once	.	TRBV6-6	TRBJ2-1	CASSYSTNSYNEQFF	TGTGCCAGCAGTTACTCGACTAACTCCTACAATGAGCAGTTCTTC
.	.	TRBV6-5	TRBJ2-7	CASSRRAPNYEQYF	TGTGCCAGCAGTAGGAGAGCACCCAACTACGAGCAGTACTTC
.	.	TRBV7-7	TRBJ2-7	CASSRHGGRTLSYEQYF	TGTGCTAGCAGCCGCCATGGCGGGCGGACCCTCTCCTACGAGCAGTACTTC
.	TRBD2	TRBV15	TRBJ2-3	CATGGGLALRDTQYF	TGTGCCACCGGCGGGGGACTAGCCCTCCGAGATACGCAGTATTTT
.	.	TRBV6-1	TRBJ1-5	CASSGPLQGPQHF	TGTGCCAGCAGTGGGCCCTTACAGGGGCCCCAGCATTTT
.	.	TRBV5-1	TRBJ2-5	CASSSPLGDTYQETQYF	TGCGCCAGCAGCTCGCCTCTGGGCGATACGTACCAAGAGACCCAGTACTTC
.	TRBD1	TRBV5-1	TRBJ1-6	CASTSGGTGTGGVINSPLHF	TGCGCCAGCACTTCGGGGGGAACCGGGACAGGGGGCGTAATTAATTCACCCCTCCACTTT
once	TRBD1	TRBV25-1	TRBJ2-7	CASSQLGQGYEQYF	TGTGCCAGCAGTCAGCTAGGACAGGGCTACGAGCAGTACTTC
few	.	TRBV6-1	TRBJ1-2	CASSEASGVDYGYTF	TGTGCCAGCAGTGAAGCGTCAGGGGTGGACTATGGCTACACCTTC
.	.	TRBV5-1	TRBJ2-7	CASSPLGLNYEQYF	TGCGCCAGCAGCCCTCTCGGACTTAACTACGAGCAGTACTTC
few	.	TRBV28	TRBJ1-4	CASSLGGQTHEKLFF	TGTGCCAGCAGTTTGGGCGGACAGACCCATGAAAAACTGTTTTTT